The source of this T cell receptor (beta chain) is a study of blood T cell repertoires in COVID-19. Produced via immunoSEQ multiplex PCR; TCRdb's table is partial and in-frame only. The data hold around 60,000 clones, with 65% to 85% observed a single time. Germline CDR1 SGDLS, CDR2 YYNGEE. This CDR3 contains 15 residues. After removal of 0 bases from V and 8 bases from J, the junction contained 6 bases not matched to a gene. This clone appeared a single time. The V gene is TRBV9, the J gene TRBJ2-1; 9 bases line up with TRBD1. Material: peripheral blood. This clonotype originated in an elderly man with active or convalescent COVID-19. The CDR3 region is CASSVEQGAVYEQFF. The CDR3 DNA sequence: TGTGCCAGCAGCGTAGAACAGGGGGCTGTCTATGAGCAGTTCTTC.